The 7 T cell receptor beta chains listed next were all sequenced from one sample in a study of cytomegalovirus exposure and HLA in healthy donors. PCR involved 60 Vbeta and 13 Jbeta primers. Some clones are missing from TCRdb's copy, which holds only in-frame ones; the method was immunoSEQ multiplex PCR. This table has 130,000 to 150,000 clones, 70% to 80% appearing once. The source material was PBMCs. The receptors shown here come from a woman in her 50s in good health and CMV-seronegative.

The rearrangement joins TRBV6-1 to TRBJ2-5, with D perhaps TRBD1 (6 bases). The V end was cut by 2 bases, the J end by 7 bases, with 20 bases between. The germline CDR1 and CDR2 sequences are MNHNS and SASEGT. The CDR3 is 16 amino acids. CDR3 in amino acids: CASSEFWGPEDGTQYF. CDR3 in DNA: TGTGCCAGCAGTGAATTTTGGGGGCCCGAGGATGGGACCCAGTACTTC.

V is TRBV5-6 and J is TRBJ2-6; no clear D. Trimming took 1 base from V and 1 from J, leaving 6 bases between them. The CDR3 consists of 15 residues. Germline loops: CDR1 SGHDT, CDR2 YYEEEE. The CDR3 nucleotides are TGTGCCAGCAGCTTGCCCAGGTCTGGGGCCAACGTCCTGACTTTC. Its protein product is CASSLPRSGANVLTF. The full variable domain, completed using reference TRBV5-6 and TRBJ2-6, is DAGVTQSPTHLIKTRGQQVTLRCSPKSGHDTVSWYQQALGQGPQFIFQYYEEEERQRGNFPDRFSGHQFPNYSSELNVNALLLGDSALYLCASSLPRSGANVLTFGAGSRLTVL.

This chain uses TRBV4-1 with TRBJ2-3; weak D call: TRBD2 (5 bases). The germline CDR1 and CDR2 sequences are MGHRA and YSYEKL. This CDR3 contains 14 residues. V lost 0 bases and J lost 2, with 6 bases in between. CDR3 amino acids: CASSQDGDTDTQYF. CDR3 DNA sequence: TGCGCCAGCAGCCAAGACGGGGACACAGATACGCAGTATTTT.

The J gene is TRBJ2-2, the V gene TRBV10-3, with 8 positions matching TRBD2. The CDR3 spans 14 residues. The trim removed 8 bases at V and 7 bases at J, leaving 9 bases unmatched. Germline V gene data show CDR1 as ENHRY and CDR2 as SYGVKD. CDR3 sequence reads: CAIAGGFENGELFF. The CDR3 coding sequence is TGTGCCATCGCGGGGGGTTTTGAGAACGGGGAGCTGTTTTTT.

The sample holds one count of this clone. The rearrangement joins TRBV7-8 to TRBJ2-1; 9 nucleotides agree with TRBD2. The CDR3 runs 14 residues. CDR1 and CDR2 from the germline V gene are SGHVS and FQNEAQ. V lost 3 bases, J lost 4 bases, and 1 base stayed unmatched. The CDR3 spells CASSLSGGYNEQFF. The CDR3 DNA reads as TGTGCCAGCAGCTTGAGCGGGGGGTACAATGAGCAGTTCTTC. Full variable domain (rest looked up from reference TRBV7-8 and TRBJ2-1): GAGVSQSPRYKVAKRGQDVALRCDPISGHVSLFWYQQALGQGPEFLTYFQNEAQLDKSGLPSDRFFAERPEGSVSTLKIQRTQQEDSAVYLCASSLSGGYNEQFFGPGTRLTVL.

The chain combines TRBV6-1 with TRBJ1-3; TRBD1 matches at 9 bases. This CDR3 has 15 amino acids. After removal of 6 bases from V and 1 base from J, the junction contained 4 bases not matched to a gene. Germline CDR1 and CDR2: MNHNS and SASEGT. The CDR3 reads CASRTGTGSGNTIYF. In DNA form, the CDR3 reads TGTGCCAGCAGGACCGGGACAGGGTCTGGAAACACCATATATTTT.

This chain joins TRBV6-6 and TRBJ2-5; no definite D call. CDR1 and CDR2 from the germline V gene are MNHNY and SVGAGI (reference sequence). The CDR3 extends over 12 amino acids. The V gene lost 2 bases and the J gene lost 3 bases, with 4 bases spanning the gap. CDR3 protein: CASSYTEETQYF. CDR3 coding DNA: TGTGCCAGCAGTTACACGGAAGAGACCCAGTACTTC.